This T cell receptor (beta chain) was recorded in a study of cytomegalovirus exposure and HLA in healthy donors. Whole-study findings and limits: In a later analysis, V- and J-gene trimming of beta chains associated with a DCLRE1C missense variant, replicated independently. In an earlier analysis, productive rearrangement rates for most beta V segments clustered near 87% or 30%. Cytomegalovirus-associated status was assigned to 164 TCR beta chains.

V lost 3 bases and J 7 bases, leaving 6 bases between the germline ends. In germline, CDR1 is MDHEN, CDR2 SYDVKM. CDR3 size: 12 residues. 13 Jbeta primers and 60 Vbeta primers were used for the PCR. Data came from immunoSEQ multiplex PCR; TCRdb stores just in-frame clones and leaves some out. The data show fewer than 150,000 clones, roughly 75% seen once. To note about this clone: Its specificity is not known.

The chain combines TRBV28 with TRBJ2-2, with D unresolved. Sequences were obtained from PBMCs. The source of this sequence is a man aged 25 to 40 in good health. This CDR3 is CASSLVSGELFF. Here the CDR3 DNA reads TGTGCCAGCAGTTTGGTGAGCGGGGAGCTGTTTTTT.